This T cell receptor (beta chain) was sequenced during a study of T cells in Graves' hyperthyroidism and ophthalmopathy. Whole-study context: Peripheral blood sampling occurred at initial diagnosis, before any treatment. Study conclusions and caveats: Blood also held most thyroid clonotypes expanded beyond 0.001. Ophthalmopathy could be told apart from stable hyperthyroidism with a 13 V-J model.

The table lists this clonotype with a count of one. As yet, its antigen is unknown. Researchers took RNA transcripts and amplified the TCR beta CDR3 regions from them. TCR CDR3 underwent first-round RT-PCR with the HTBI primer set. TCRdb reprocessed the multiplex PCR reads with MiXCR, giving one entry per CDR3 protein. The sample records about 600,000 distinct CDR3 sequences, 15% to 20% being singletons. Ophthalmopathy patients all had a Clinical Activity Score of at least 3, a NOSPECS grade of at least 4 and disease under 3 months old. Sample: blood. The clonotype was recovered from a woman in her thirties or forties with Graves' ophthalmopathy.

CDR3 DNA: TGTGCCAGCAGTTTAAGGAGGGGTGAAAAACTGTTTTTT. It yields the protein CASSLRRGEKLFF. The chain carries TRBV28 and TRBJ1-4, with D tentatively TRBD1 (5 bases). The CDR3 has 13 residues. Deletions cut 2 bases from V and 7 bases from J, with 8 bases between. Germline loops: CDR1 MDHEN, CDR2 SYDVKM.